One T cell receptor beta chain is described in this entry. This sample was included in a study of OX40 agonist ivuxolimab in advanced cancers. This CDR3 is built from 15 residues. Trimming cost V 4 bases and J 4 bases; bases outside gene matches: 8. In germline, CDR1 is LNHDA, CDR2 SQIVND (reference sequence). Only in-frame clones appear in the TCRdb table, and some are missing; sequencing was by immunoSEQ multiplex PCR. Of 65,000 to 85,000 clones in the sample, 92% were seen once. The chain carries TRBV19 and TRBJ2-7, with 9 bases matching TRBD1. The receptor's source is an adult with an advanced solid tumor such as melanoma, head and neck, liver or kidney cancer. The sample consisted of CD4+ or CD8+ T cells sorted from blood, taken in a trial of the OX40 agonist ivuxolimab. The DNA for the CDR3 is TGTGCCAGTAGTACCCCCGGGACAGGGTCGTACGAGCAGTACTTC. This gives the protein CASSTPGTGSYEQYF.